The rows below give T cell receptor beta chains drawn from one sample of a study of shared clonotypes between healthy human individuals. Some clones are missing from TCRdb's copy, which holds only in-frame ones; the method was immunoSEQ multiplex PCR. Among roughly 500,000 clones listed, 79% were seen once. Sequenced input: PBMCs. The source is a woman aged 40 to 50 in good health. Some clones in this sample may be carry-over from other donors' samples. Both conserved end residues are part of each CDR3. D genes are given only for firm matches. The size field is filled for only some rows; it gives once, few, many or a size class.

j_call	d_call	v_call	clone_size	cdr3_length	cdr3_nt	cdr3_aa
TRBJ1-4	NA	TRBV13	once	17	TGTGCCAGCAGCCCCCGGACGGGAGTAAGAGCTAATGAAAAACTGTTTTTT	CASSPRTGVRANEKLFF
TRBJ2-3	TRBD2	TRBV9	NA	17	TGTGCCAGCAGCGTCGGTAGCGGGAGTAACTCGGCAGATACGCAGTATTTT	CASSVGSGSNSADTQYF
TRBJ2-3	NA	TRBV5-1	NA	15	TGCGCCAGCAGACCCGAGCAGGCTAGCACAGATACGCAGTATTTT	CASRPEQASTDTQYF
TRBJ2-1	TRBD1	TRBV6-5	NA	13	TGTGCCAGCAGTTCCGGGACAGGGGATGAGCAGTTCTTC	CASSSGTGDEQFF
TRBJ2-7	NA	TRBV19	NA	14	TGTGCCAGTAGTAGAGCCGGGACACGTTACGAGCAGTACTTC	CASSRAGTRYEQYF
TRBJ2-1	NA	TRBV6-6	NA	12	TGTGCCAGCACGCTCACATACAATGAGCAGTTCTTC	CASTLTYNEQFF
TRBJ1-2	TRBD1	TRBV7-2	NA	15	TGTGCCAGCAGCTCTGGACAGGGAGAGCGAGGGGGCTACACCTTC	CASSSGQGERGGYTF
TRBJ2-1	TRBD1	TRBV19	NA	15	TGTGCCAGTAGTATCGAGGACAGGGGGCACAATGAGCAGTTCTTC	CASSIEDRGHNEQFF
TRBJ2-7	NA	TRBV4-1	once	16	TGCGCCAGCAGCCAAATCCCCATAGCGGCGGCCTACGAGCAGTACTTC	CASSQIPIAAAYEQYF
TRBJ2-5	NA	TRBV10-3	NA	14	TGTGCCATCAGGGGCGAGGGAGAGCCGGAGACCCAGTACTTC	CAIRGEGEPETQYF
TRBJ2-2	TRBD2	TRBV7-9	NA	17	TGTGCCAGCAGCCCGAGGGCCAGCGGGAGCAACACCGGGGAGCTGTTTTTT	CASSPRASGSNTGELFF
TRBJ1-5	NA	TRBV19	NA	14	TGTGCCAGTAGTATGCTCAGGGACTATCAGCCCCAGCATTTT	CASSMLRDYQPQHF
TRBJ1-1	NA	TRBV6-1	NA	15	TGTGCCAGCAGTGAAGTAGCAGGACAGTGGGGTGAAGCTTTCTTT	CASSEVAGQWGEAFF
TRBJ1-3	NA	TRBV19	NA	13	TGTGCCAGTACGGGCCGCTCTGGAAACACCATATATTTT	CASTGRSGNTIYF